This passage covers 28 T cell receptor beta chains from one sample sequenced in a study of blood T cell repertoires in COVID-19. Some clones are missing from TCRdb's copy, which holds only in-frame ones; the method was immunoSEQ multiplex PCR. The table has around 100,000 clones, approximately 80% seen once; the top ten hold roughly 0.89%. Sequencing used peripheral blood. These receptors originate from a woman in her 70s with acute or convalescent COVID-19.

This CDR3 reads CAISDRDMMHEQFF. The CDR3 coding sequence is TGTGCCATCAGTGACCGGGACATGATGCATGAGCAGTTCTTC. The genes are TRBV10-3 and TRBJ2-1; tentatively, D is TRBD1 (6 bases). There are 14 residues in the CDR3. CDR1 and CDR2 from the germline V gene are ENHRY and SYGVKD. V gave up 3 bases and J gave up 8 bases, with 14 bases separating them.

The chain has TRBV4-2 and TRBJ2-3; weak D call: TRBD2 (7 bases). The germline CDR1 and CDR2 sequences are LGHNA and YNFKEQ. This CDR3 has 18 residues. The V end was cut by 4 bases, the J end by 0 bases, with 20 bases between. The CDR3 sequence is CASSLARGAGMSTDTQYF. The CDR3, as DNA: TGTGCCAGCAGCCTCGCTCGGGGGGCGGGCATGAGCACAGATACGCAGTATTTT.

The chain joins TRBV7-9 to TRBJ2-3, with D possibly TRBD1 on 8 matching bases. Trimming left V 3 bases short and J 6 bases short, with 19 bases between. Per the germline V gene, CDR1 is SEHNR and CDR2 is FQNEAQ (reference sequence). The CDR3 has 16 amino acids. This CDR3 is CASSLGETGEGDTQYF. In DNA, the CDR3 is TGTGCCAGCAGCTTGGGGGAGACAGGGGAGGGCGATACGCAGTATTTT.

CDR3 coding DNA: TGTGCCATCAGAGAAAGCGGGAGCGGAAGCGAGACCCAGTACTTC. It encodes CAIRESGSGSETQYF. The V and J genes are TRBV10-3 and TRBJ2-5; TRBD2 agrees at 8 bases. Germline CDR1 reads ENHRY; CDR2 reads SYGVKD. CDR3 length: 15 amino acids. V was pared by 6 bases and J by 5 bases, with 11 bases of the junction left unmatched.

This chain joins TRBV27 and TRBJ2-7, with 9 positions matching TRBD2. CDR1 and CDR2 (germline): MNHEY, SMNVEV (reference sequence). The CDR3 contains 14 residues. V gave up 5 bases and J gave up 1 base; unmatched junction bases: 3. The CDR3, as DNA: TGTGCCAGCAGTAATAGCGGGGGATCCTACGAGCAGTACTTC. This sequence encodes CASSNSGGSYEQYF.

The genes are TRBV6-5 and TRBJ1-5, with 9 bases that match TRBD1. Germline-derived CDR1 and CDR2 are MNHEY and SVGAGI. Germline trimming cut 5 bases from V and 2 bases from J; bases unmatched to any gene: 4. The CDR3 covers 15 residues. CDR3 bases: TGTGCCAGCAGTACCAGACAGGGGGGCAATCAGCCCCAGCATTTT. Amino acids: CASSTRQGGNQPQHF.

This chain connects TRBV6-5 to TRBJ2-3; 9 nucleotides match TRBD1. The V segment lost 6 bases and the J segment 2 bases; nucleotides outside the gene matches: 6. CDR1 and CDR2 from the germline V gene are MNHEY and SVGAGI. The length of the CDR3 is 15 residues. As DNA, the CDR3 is TGTGCCAGCAGCCAGACAGGGGGGTTCACAGATACGCAGTATTTT. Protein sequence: CASSQTGGFTDTQYF.

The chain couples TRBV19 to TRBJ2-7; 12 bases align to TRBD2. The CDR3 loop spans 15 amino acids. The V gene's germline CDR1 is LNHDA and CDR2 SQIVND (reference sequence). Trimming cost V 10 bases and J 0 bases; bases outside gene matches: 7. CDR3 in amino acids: CATRGLAGSSYEQYF. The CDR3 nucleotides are TGTGCCACCCGTGGACTAGCGGGGAGCTCCTACGAGCAGTACTTC.

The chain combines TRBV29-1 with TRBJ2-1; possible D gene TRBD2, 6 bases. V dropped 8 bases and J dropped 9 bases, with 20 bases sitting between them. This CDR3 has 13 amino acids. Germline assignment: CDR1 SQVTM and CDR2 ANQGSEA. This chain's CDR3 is CSFRARGRIEQFF. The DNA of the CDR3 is TGCAGCTTTCGGGCCCGGGGGAGGATTGAGCAGTTCTTC.

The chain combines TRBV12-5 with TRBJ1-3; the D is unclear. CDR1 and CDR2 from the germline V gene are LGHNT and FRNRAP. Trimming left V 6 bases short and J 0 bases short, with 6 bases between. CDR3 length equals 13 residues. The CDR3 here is CASGLYSGNTIYF. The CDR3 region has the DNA TGTGCTAGTGGACTCTACTCTGGAAACACCATATATTTT.

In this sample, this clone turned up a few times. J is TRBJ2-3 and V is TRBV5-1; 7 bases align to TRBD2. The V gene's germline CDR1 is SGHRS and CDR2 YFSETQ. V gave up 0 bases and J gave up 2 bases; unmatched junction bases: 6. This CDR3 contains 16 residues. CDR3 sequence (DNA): TGCGCCAGCAGCTTGGGTGGTAGCGGGCACACAGATACGCAGTATTTT. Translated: CASSLGGSGHTDTQYF.

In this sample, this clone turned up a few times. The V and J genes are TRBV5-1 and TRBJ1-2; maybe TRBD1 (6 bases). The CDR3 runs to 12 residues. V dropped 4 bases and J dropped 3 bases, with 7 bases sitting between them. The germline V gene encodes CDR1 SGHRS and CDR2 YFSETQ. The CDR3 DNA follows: TGCGCCAGCAGCCCAGGGGACTATGGCTACACCTTC. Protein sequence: CASSPGDYGYTF.

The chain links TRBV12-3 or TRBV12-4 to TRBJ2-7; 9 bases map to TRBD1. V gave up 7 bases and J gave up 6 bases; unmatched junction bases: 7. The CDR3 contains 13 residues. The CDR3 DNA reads TGTGCCAGCAAACGACAGGGGGGAAGCGAGCAGTACTTC. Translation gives CASKRQGGSEQYF.

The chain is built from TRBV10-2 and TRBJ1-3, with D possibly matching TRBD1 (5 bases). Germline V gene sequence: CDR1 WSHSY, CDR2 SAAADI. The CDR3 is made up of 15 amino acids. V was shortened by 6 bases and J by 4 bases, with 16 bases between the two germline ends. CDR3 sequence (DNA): TGCGCCAGCAGAGAGAGGGGAGGGGAAGGAAACACCATATATTTT. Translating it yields CASRERGGEGNTIYF.

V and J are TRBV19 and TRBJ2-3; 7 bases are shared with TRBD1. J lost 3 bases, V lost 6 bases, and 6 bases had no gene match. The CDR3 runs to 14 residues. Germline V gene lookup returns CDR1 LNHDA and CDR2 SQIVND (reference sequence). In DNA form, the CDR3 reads TGTGCCAGTAGGAGACAGGGATCGACAGATACGCAGTATTTT. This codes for CASRRQGSTDTQYF.

The CDR3 protein is CASSLGPSGGAGTQYF. Written as DNA, the CDR3 is TGTGCCAGCAGCTTAGGGCCCAGCGGGGGTGCTGGTACGCAGTATTTT. The chain uses TRBV5-5 and TRBJ2-3; TRBD2 matches 8 bases. Per germline, CDR1 SGHKS and CDR2 YYEKEE (reference sequence). J lost 8 bases, V lost 2 bases, and 13 bases had no gene match. CDR3 length: 16 amino acids. Together with reference TRBV5-5 and TRBJ2-3, the CDR3 gives the full variable domain: DAGVTQSPTHLIKTRGQQVTLRCSPISGHKSVSWYQQVLGQGPQFIFQYYEKEERGRGNFPDRFSARQFPNYSSELNVNALLLGDSALYLCASSLGPSGGAGTQYFGPGTRLTVL.

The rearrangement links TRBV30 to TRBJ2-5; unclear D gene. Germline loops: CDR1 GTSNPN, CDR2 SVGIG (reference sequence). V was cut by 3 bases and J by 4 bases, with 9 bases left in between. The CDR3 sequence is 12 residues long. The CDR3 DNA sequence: TGTGCCTGGAGCGTCCCCCTAGAGACCCAGTACTTC. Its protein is CAWSVPLETQYF. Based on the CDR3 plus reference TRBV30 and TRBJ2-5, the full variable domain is SQTIHQWPATLVQPVGSPLSLECTVEGTSNPNLYWYRQAAGRGLQLLFYSVGIGQISSEVPQNLSASRPQDRQFILSSKKLLLSDSGFYLCAWSVPLETQYFGPGTRLLVL.

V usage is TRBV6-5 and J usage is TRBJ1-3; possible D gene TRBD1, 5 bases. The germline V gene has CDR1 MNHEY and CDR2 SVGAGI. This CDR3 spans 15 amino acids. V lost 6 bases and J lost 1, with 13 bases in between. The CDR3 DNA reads TGTGCCAGCAGCCGAAGAACAGGTTCTGGAAACACCATATATTTT. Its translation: CASSRRTGSGNTIYF.

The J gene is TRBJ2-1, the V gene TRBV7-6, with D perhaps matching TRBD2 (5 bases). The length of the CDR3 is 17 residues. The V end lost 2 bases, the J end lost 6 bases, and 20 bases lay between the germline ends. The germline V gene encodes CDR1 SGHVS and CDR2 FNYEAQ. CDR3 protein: CASSLRPLVWEGNEQFF. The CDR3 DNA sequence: TGTGCCAGCAGCTTAAGACCACTAGTTTGGGAAGGCAATGAGCAGTTCTTC.

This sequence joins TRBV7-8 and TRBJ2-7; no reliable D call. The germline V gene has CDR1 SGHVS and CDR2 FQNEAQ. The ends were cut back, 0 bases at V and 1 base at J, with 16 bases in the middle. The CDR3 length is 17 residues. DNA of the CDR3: TGTGCCAGCAGCTTAGCCCGAAGTTCCACCCTATCCTACGAGCAGTACTTC. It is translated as CASSLARSSTLSYEQYF.

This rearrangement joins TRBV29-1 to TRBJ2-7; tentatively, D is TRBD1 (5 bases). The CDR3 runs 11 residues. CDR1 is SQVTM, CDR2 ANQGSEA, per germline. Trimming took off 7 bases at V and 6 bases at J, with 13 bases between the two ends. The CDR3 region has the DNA TGCAGCGCCTCGGGCCAGGGCGAGCAGTACTTC. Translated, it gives CSASGQGEQYF.

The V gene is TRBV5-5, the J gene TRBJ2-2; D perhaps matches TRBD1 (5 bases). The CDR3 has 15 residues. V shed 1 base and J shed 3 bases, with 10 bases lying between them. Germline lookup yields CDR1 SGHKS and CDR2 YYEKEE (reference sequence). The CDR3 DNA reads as TGTGCCAGCAGCTTGCCAGGGCAATACACCGGGGAGCTGTTTTTT. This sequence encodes CASSLPGQYTGELFF.

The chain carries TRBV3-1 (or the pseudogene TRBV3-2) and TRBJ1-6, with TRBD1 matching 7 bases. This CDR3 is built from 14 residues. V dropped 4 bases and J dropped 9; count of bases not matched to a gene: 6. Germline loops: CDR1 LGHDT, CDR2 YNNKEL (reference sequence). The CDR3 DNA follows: TGTGCCAGCAGCCGGGCCCCAGGGGGTTCACCCCTCCACTTT. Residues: CASSRAPGGSPLHF.

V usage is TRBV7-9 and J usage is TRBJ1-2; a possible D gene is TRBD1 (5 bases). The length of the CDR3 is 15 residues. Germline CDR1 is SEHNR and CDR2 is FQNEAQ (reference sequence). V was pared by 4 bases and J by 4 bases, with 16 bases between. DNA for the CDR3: TGTGCCAGCAGCTCTCAGTTGACAGAGTCCTATGGCTACACCTTC. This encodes CASSSQLTESYGYTF.

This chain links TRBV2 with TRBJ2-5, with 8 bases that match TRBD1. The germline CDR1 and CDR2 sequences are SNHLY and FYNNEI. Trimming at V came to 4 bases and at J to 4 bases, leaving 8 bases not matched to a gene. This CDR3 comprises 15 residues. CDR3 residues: CASSVGQGAGETQYF. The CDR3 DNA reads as TGTGCCAGCAGTGTAGGGCAGGGGGCAGGAGAGACCCAGTACTTC.

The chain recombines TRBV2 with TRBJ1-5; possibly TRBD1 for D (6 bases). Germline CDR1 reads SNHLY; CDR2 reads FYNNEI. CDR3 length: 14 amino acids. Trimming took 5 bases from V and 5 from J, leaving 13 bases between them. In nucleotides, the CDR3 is TGTGCCAGCAGTCAAGGAGGGGGTTATCAGCCCCAGCATTTT. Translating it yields CASSQGGGYQPQHF.

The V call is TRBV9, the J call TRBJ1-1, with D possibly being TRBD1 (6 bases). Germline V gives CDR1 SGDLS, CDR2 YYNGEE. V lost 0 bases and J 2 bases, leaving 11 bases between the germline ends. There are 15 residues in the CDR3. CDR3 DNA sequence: TGTGCCAGCAGCGTAGCTACAGGGCCAAACACTGAAGCTTTCTTT. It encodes CASSVATGPNTEAFF.

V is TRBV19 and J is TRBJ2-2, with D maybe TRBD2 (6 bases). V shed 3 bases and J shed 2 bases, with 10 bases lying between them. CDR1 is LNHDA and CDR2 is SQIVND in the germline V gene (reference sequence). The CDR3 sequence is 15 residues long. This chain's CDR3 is CASSILGTNTGELFF. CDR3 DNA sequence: TGTGCCAGTAGTATCTTGGGGACTAACACCGGGGAGCTGTTTTTT.